These 23 T cell receptor beta chains came from one sample sequenced in a study of T-cell memory formation after mild COVID-19. Via MiXCR, TCRdb re-called the 5' RACE reads, giving one row per CDR3 protein. This sample yields fewer than 350,000 distinct CDR3 sequences, of which less than 20% are seen a single time; approximately 20% belongs to the top ten. Input material: PBMCs or a T cell subset sorted from them (not recorded which). These TCRs come from a man aged 18 to 30 who had mild COVID-19 (a few samples of this study predate the infection). Cell type and time point are not known.

The rearrangement uses TRBV19 and TRBJ1-2; tentatively, D is TRBD1 (5 bases). V was shortened by 10 bases and J by 5 bases, with 20 bases between the two germline ends. The length of the CDR3 is 14 residues. Per the germline V gene, CDR1 is LNHDA and CDR2 is SQIVND (reference sequence). CDR3 nucleotides: TGTGCCACCGGAACTCACTGGGGGTCATATGGCTACACCTTC. Translating it yields CATGTHWGSYGYTF.

The rearrangement uses TRBV24-1 and TRBJ2-7; D perhaps matches TRBD1 (6 bases). The CDR3 sequence is 14 residues long. Germline loops: CDR1 KGHDR, CDR2 SFDVKD. V was pared by 7 bases and J by 2 bases, with 14 bases between. The CDR3 spells CATRPDRNTYEQYV. The DNA of the CDR3 is TGTGCCACCAGACCAGACAGGAATACCTACGAGCAGTACGTC.

This clonotype was detected once. The genes are TRBV6-5 and TRBJ1-2; maybe TRBD1 (6 bases). This CDR3 has 14 residues. The V gene lost 0 bases and the J gene lost 4 bases, with 9 bases spanning the gap. Germline V gene sequence: CDR1 MNHEY, CDR2 SVGAGI. This CDR3 reads CASSYSSGAYGYTF. Here the CDR3 DNA reads TGTGCCAGCAGTTACTCGTCGGGGGCCTATGGCTACACCTTC.

The chain employs TRBV12-3 or TRBV12-4 and TRBJ2-1; 9 bases are a match to TRBD1. The CDR3 has 13 residues. V gave up 6 bases and J gave up 9 bases; unmatched junction bases: 6. CDR3 residues: CASRPDRGSEQFF. The CDR3 DNA reads TGTGCCAGCAGGCCGGACAGGGGAAGTGAGCAGTTCTTC.

V and J are TRBV20-1 and TRBJ2-1; the D gene could be TRBD1 or TRBD2 (5 bases each). Trimming left V 0 bases short and J 4 bases short, with 13 bases between. The germline V gene has CDR1 DFQATT and CDR2 SNEGSKA (reference sequence). This CDR3 contains 15 residues. DNA of the CDR3: TGCAGTGCTAGAGACCTCTCGGGGCCATACAATGAGCAGTTCTTC. Its protein is CSARDLSGPYNEQFF.

This clonotype appeared once. The chain has TRBV6-2 or TRBV6-3 and TRBJ1-2; D is undetermined. The germline gives CDR1 MNHEY, CDR2 SVGEGT. The CDR3 extends over 13 amino acids. Trimming removed 2 bases from V and 4 bases from J, with 8 bases in between. The CDR3 spells CASSYPSFYGYTF. CDR3 DNA: TGTGCCAGCAGTTACCCCTCCTTCTATGGCTACACCTTC.

This rearrangement joins TRBV6-6 to TRBJ1-2; the D gene is possibly TRBD1 (5 bases). The V end lost 1 base, the J end lost 4 bases, and 7 bases lay between the germline ends. Looked up from germline, CDR1 is MNHNY and CDR2 is SVGAGI (reference sequence). This CDR3 is built from 13 residues. In DNA, the CDR3 is TGTGCCAGCAGTTACTACCAGGGCTATGGCTACACCTTC. Translating gives CASSYYQGYGYTF.

This clonotype has more than one count but fewer than ten. This sequence joins TRBV4-2 and TRBJ1-1; D gene unclear. V lost 4 bases and J lost 3, with 9 bases in between. Germline values: CDR1 LGHNA, CDR2 YNFKEQ. The CDR3 is 13 amino acids. CDR3 sequence (DNA): TGTGCCAGCAGCCCTGGGTTTGACACTGAAGCTTTCTTT. This gives the protein CASSPGFDTEAFF.

V usage is TRBV7-2 and J usage is TRBJ2-3; D is perhaps TRBD2 (5 bases). The ends were cut back, 4 bases at V and 5 bases at J, with 13 bases in the middle. The CDR3 totals 14 residues. Germline CDR1 is SGHTA and CDR2 is FQGNSA. The CDR3 is CASSSITAGDTQYF. The CDR3 DNA follows: TGTGCCAGCAGCTCCATCACGGCGGGAGATACGCAGTATTTT.

In this sample, this clonotype turned up a few times. DNA for the CDR3: TGTGCCAGCAGCCCCTCATTGGGAAACATTCAGTACTTC. Translation: CASSPSLGNIQYF. J is TRBJ2-4 and V is TRBV11-2; the D is unclear. With 5 bases removed from V and 6 bases from J, the gap between germline ends came to 11 bases. The CDR3 loop spans 13 amino acids. The germline gives CDR1 SGHAT, CDR2 FQNNGV.

The rearrangement uses TRBV27 and TRBJ2-7; 11 nucleotides line up with TRBD2. CDR3 length equals 14 residues. The V and J ends lost 7 bases and 0 bases, in that order; junction bases with no gene match: 2. Germline CDR1 reads MNHEY; CDR2 reads SMNVEV (reference sequence). The CDR3 DNA reads as TGTGCCAGCAAACTAGCGGGGGCCTCCTACGAGCAGTACTTC. This codes for CASKLAGASYEQYF.

The V call is TRBV7-9, the J call TRBJ2-2, with D possibly being TRBD1 (6 bases). Trimming shortened V by 4 bases and J by 5 bases, and 20 bases separated the two germline ends. The V gene's germline CDR1 is SEHNR and CDR2 FQNEAQ (reference sequence). CDR3 length: 17 residues. DNA for the CDR3: TGTGCCAGCAGCTCATCACAGGGTATCATGGCGACCGGGGAGCTGTTTTTT. This codes for CASSSSQGIMATGELFF.

The chain uses TRBV24-1 and TRBJ2-1; the match to TRBD1 covers 10 bases. CDR1 and CDR2 (germline): KGHDR, SFDVKD. The CDR3 has 14 amino acids. Trimming took 9 bases from V and 6 from J; bases not matched to a gene: 7. Here the CDR3 reads CATRRDRGSNEQFF. The CDR3 DNA is TGTGCCACCCGGAGGGACAGGGGTTCCAATGAGCAGTTCTTC.

V is TRBV7-2 and J is TRBJ2-3, with 11 positions matching TRBD2. J was trimmed by 4 bases and V by 3 bases; bases with no gene match: 3. The CDR3 length is 15 residues. Germline CDR1 SGHTA, CDR2 FQGNSA. The CDR3 is CASSLGLAEADTQYF. In DNA, the CDR3 is TGTGCCAGCAGCTTGGGACTAGCGGAAGCAGATACGCAGTATTTT.

In its sample, this clonotype was seen many times. The chain recombines TRBV5-1 with TRBJ2-3, with no clear D. The CDR3 consists of 11 residues. Per the germline V gene, CDR1 is SGHRS and CDR2 is YFSETQ. V was pared by 5 bases and J by 4 bases, with 5 bases between. In nucleotides, the CDR3 is TGCGCCAGCAGTGGCGCAGATACGCAGTATTTT. This codes for CASSGADTQYF.

This clonotype was detected a few times. This chain connects TRBV10-3 to TRBJ2-2; D gene unclear. Germline CDR1 reads ENHRY; CDR2 reads SYGVKD. The CDR3 extends over 15 amino acids. V was cut by 0 bases and J by 1 base, with 6 bases left in between. CDR3 in amino acids: CAISESIGNTGELFF. CDR3 nucleotide sequence: TGTGCCATCAGTGAGTCGATAGGGAACACCGGGGAGCTGTTTTTT.

This clonotype turned up a few times. V and J are TRBV29-1 and TRBJ2-5; a possible D gene is TRBD1 (5 bases). The CDR3 loop spans 15 amino acids. V lost 4 bases and J lost 7, with 22 bases in between. Germline V CDR1 and CDR2: SQVTM, ANQGSEA. DNA for the CDR3: TGCAGCGTTGGGGCTGAGCTGGGGCCCCCGGGGACCCAGTACTTC. Translating gives CSVGAELGPPGTQYF. Combining the CDR3 with reference TRBV29-1 and TRBJ2-5 gives the whole variable domain SAVISQKPSRDICQRGTSLTIQCQVDSQVTMMFWYRQQPGQSLTLIATANQGSEATYESGFVIDKFPISRPNLTFSTLTVSNMSPEDSSIYLCSVGAELGPPGTQYFGPGTRLLVL.

With regard to this clonotype: The final CDR3 position lacks the conserved phenylalanine or tryptophan, pointing to a likely read error. The J gene is TRBJ1-6, the V gene TRBV5-5; 7 nucleotides line up with TRBD1. Per the germline V gene, CDR1 is SGHKS and CDR2 is YYEKEE (reference sequence). This CDR3 is 14 amino acids long. Trimming removed 4 bases from V and 6 bases from J; junction bases left unmatched: 4. The CDR3: CASSIQGFNSPLHV. As DNA, the CDR3 is TGTGCCAGCAGCATACAGGGGTTTAATTCACCCCTCCACGTT.

The chain couples TRBV20-1 to TRBJ1-4; D might be TRBD1 (5 bases). CDR1 is DFQATT and CDR2 is SNEGSKA in the germline V gene (reference sequence). Trimming shortened V by 5 bases and J by 6 bases, and 16 bases separated the two germline ends. The CDR3 is made up of 14 amino acids. The CDR3 DNA sequence: TGCAGTGCTCCCCTCGGGGGTGAGGATGAAAAACTGTTTTTT. This encodes CSAPLGGEDEKLFF.

This clonotype was seen more than once but under ten times. This chain connects TRBV29-1 to TRBJ1-2; D ambiguous. The CDR3 consists of 11 residues. Trimming removed 3 bases at V and 4 bases at J, with 6 bases between. Germline V gene data show CDR1 as SQVTM and CDR2 as ANQGSEA. The CDR3 DNA sequence: TGCAGCGTTGAGTCAGGCTATGGCTACACCTTC. This codes for CSVESGYGYTF.

The sample holds many counts of this clonotype. This chain links TRBV7-9 with TRBJ2-1; D is undetermined. The CDR3 runs 12 residues. Trimming took off 5 bases at V and 4 bases at J, with 6 bases between the two ends. The germline V gene has CDR1 SEHNR and CDR2 FQNEAQ (reference sequence). The chain's CDR3 is CASSPTYNEQFF. CDR3 DNA: TGTGCCAGCAGCCCTACTTACAATGAGCAGTTCTTC.

V usage is TRBV28 and J usage is TRBJ2-7; a weak D match, TRBD1 (5 bases). Germline assignment: CDR1 MDHEN and CDR2 SYDVKM. This CDR3 is 13 amino acids long. V lost 1 base to trimming and J lost 4 bases, with 8 bases between them. The CDR3 loop is CASSLSAGYEQYF. DNA for the CDR3: TGTGCCAGCAGTTTATCGGCAGGGTACGAGCAGTACTTC.

In its sample, this clonotype was seen a few times. The V gene is TRBV7-6, the J gene TRBJ2-2; the D gene is possibly TRBD1 (6 bases). This CDR3 is 13 amino acids long. CDR1 is SGHVS, CDR2 FNYEAQ, per germline. V lost 5 bases and J 8 bases, leaving 12 bases between the germline ends. CDR3 in DNA: TGTGCCAGCAGCAGGACAGAACCTGGGGAGCTGTTTTTT. Amino acid sequence: CASSRTEPGELFF.